What follows describes a single T cell receptor beta chain. This sample is part of a study of ipilimumab plus nivolumab after autologous stem cell transplantation. As for the study in general: Typical patient got roughly 5 ipilimumab doses and roughly 8 nivolumab doses (median). Both relapsed and primary refractory DLBCL were included.

The CDR3 has 14 amino acids. The V end was cut by 0 bases, the J end by 6 bases, with 8 bases between. Germline loops: CDR1 LGHNA, CDR2 YSLEER. Patients got ipilimumab 1 mg/kg beginning 14 to 28 days post-transplant. Sequencing used immunoSEQ multiplex PCR; TCRdb keeps in-frame clones, though not all of them. The sample lists some 87,000 clones, 83% occurring once. The sample in question was PBMCs, obtained in a trial of ipilimumab plus nivolumab as post-transplant consolidation. The rearrangement joins TRBV4-3 to TRBJ2-2; D unresolved. The TCR originated in a male donor with diffuse large B-cell lymphoma. The CDR3 DNA reads as TGCGCCAGCAGCCAAGATCCCGCCTCCGGGGAGCTGTTTTTT. Amino acids: CASSQDPASGELFF.